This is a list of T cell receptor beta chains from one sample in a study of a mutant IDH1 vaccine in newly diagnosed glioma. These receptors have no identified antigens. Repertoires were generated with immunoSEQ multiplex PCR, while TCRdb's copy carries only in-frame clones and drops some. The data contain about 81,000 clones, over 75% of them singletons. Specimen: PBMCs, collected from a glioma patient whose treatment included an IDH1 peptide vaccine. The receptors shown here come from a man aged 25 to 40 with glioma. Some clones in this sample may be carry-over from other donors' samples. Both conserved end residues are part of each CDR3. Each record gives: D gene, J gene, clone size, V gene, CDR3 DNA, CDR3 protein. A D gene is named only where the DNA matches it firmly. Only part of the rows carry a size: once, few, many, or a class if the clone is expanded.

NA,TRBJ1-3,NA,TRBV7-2,TGTGCCAGCAGCTTAGCCAGGGAGCCTGGAAACACCATATATTTT,CASSLAREPGNTIYF
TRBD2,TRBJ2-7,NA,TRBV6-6,TGTGCCAGCAGTTTCGTAGAGCGGGGGTTCTACGAGCAGTACTTC,CASSFVERGFYEQYF
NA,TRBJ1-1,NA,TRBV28,TGTGCCAGCAGTTTAAGCGGGGAGTATGATGAAGCTTTCTTT,CASSLSGEYDEAFF
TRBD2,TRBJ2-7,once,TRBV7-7,TGTGCCAGCAGCGACGGACTAGCGAGGGAGCAGTACTTC,CASSDGLAREQYF
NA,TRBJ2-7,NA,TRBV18,TGTGCCAGCTCACCGCCTGAGCTTAGATACGAGCAGTACTTC,CASSPPELRYEQYF
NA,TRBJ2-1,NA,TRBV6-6,TGTGCCAGCAGCCCTTCTGGGCTGAATGAGCAGTTCTTC,CASSPSGLNEQFF
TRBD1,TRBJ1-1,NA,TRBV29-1,TGCAGCGTTTATTCGACAGGGGTAGCGAACACTGAAGCTTTCTTT,CSVYSTGVANTEAFF
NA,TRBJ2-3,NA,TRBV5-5,TGTGCCAGCAGCTTGGGGGTGCCAGGAAGGGGCGATACGCAGTATTTT,CASSLGVPGRGDTQYF
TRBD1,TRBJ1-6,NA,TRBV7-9,TGTGCCAGCAGCAAAAGGGGGCAGGGCTCCTATAATTCACCCCTCCACTTT,CASSKRGQGSYNSPLHF
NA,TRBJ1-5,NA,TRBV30,TGTGCCTGGAGTGTGAACCAGGGGACGGGGCCCCAGCATTTT,CAWSVNQGTGPQHF
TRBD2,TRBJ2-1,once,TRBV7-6,TGTGCCAGCAGCTCCTGGGAGGGCCCCTACAATGAGCAGTTCTTC,CASSSWEGPYNEQFF
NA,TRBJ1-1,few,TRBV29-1,TGCAGCGTTCTCGTAAACACTGAAGCTTTCTTT,CSVLVNTEAFF
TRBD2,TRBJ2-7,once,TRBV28,TGTGCCAGCAGTCCGCCCGGACTAGCGGGAGGCTACGAGCAGTACTTC,CASSPPGLAGGYEQYF
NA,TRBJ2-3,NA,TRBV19,TGTGCCAGTAGGGGACTGACTACTAGCACAGATACGCAGTATTTT,CASRGLTTSTDTQYF
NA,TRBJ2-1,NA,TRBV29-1,TGCAGCGTTGAAGGTACGACGTCTAGGAGCTCCTACAATGAGCAGTTCTTC,CSVEGTTSRSSYNEQFF
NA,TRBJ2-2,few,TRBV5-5,TGTGCCAGCAGCTTTGACACACGCAGAGCCAACACCGGGGAGCTGTTTTTT,CASSFDTRRANTGELFF
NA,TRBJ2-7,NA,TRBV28,TGTGCCAGCAGTTTACAGGTCGAACGGTACTTC,CASSLQVERYF
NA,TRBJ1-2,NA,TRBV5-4,TGTGCCAGCAGCTTGGACCGGCGGGGGGCGAACTATGGCTACACCTTC,CASSLDRRGANYGYTF
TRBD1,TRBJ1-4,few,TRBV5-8,TGTGCCAGCAGCTCCCTCACCGGGACAGGGGGGGAAAAACTGTTTTTT,CASSSLTGTGGEKLFF
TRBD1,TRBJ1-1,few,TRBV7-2,TGTGCCAGCAGCATAACGCCGAACAGGGGGAGGTTCTTTGAAGCTTTCTTT,CASSITPNRGRFFEAFF
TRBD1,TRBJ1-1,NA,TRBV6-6,TGTGCCAGCATCCTGGACAGGGTGAACACTGAAGCTTTCTTT,CASILDRVNTEAFF
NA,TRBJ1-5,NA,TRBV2,TGTGCCAGCAGCCGGCTAGGGGCGAGCAATCAGCCCCAGCATTTT,CASSRLGASNQPQHF
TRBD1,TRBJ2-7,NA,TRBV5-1,TGCGCCAGCAGCTGGACAGGGGAGAGAAACCGCGAGCAGTACTTC,CASSWTGERNREQYF
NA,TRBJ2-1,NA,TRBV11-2,TGTGCCAGCAGCTCCCTTTCGAGGTTCAATGAGCAGTTCTTC,CASSSLSRFNEQFF
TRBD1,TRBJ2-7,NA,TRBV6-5,TGTGCCAGCAGTTACGCGGCAGGGGGTTGGGAGCAGTACTTC,CASSYAAGGWEQYF
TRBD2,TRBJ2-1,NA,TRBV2,TGTGCCTGCAGACGCCCCGGACTAGCGGCCTTGGGTGAGCAGTTCTTC,CACRRPGLAALGEQFF
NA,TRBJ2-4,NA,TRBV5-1,TGCGCCAGCAGCTTGGAATTGCGGGGAGCGGGAAACATTCAGTACTTC,CASSLELRGAGNIQYF
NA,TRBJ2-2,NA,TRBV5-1,TGCGCCAGCATGTATTCCGGGGAGCTGTTTTTT,CASMYSGELFF
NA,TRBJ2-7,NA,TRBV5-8,TGTGCCAGCAGCTTAGTGGGTCTTTCCTACGAGCAGTACTTC,CASSLVGLSYEQYF
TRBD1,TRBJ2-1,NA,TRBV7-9,TGTGCCAGCAGCAGACAGGGTGGGCAGTTCTTC,CASSRQGGQFF
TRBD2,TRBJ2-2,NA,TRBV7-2,TGTGCCAGCAGCTTAATGGGACTAGAAAACACCGGGGAGCTGTTTTTT,CASSLMGLENTGELFF
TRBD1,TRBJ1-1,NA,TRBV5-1,TGCGCCAGCAGCTTACTGGGACAGGTGAACACTGAAGCTTTCTTT,CASSLLGQVNTEAFF
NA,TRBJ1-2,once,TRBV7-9,TGTGCCAGCAGCTCAGTGGTTCGGCAGGCGGGCTACACCTTC,CASSSVVRQAGYTF
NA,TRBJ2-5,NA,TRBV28,TGTGCCAGCAGTTTATACAGGGTTCGGGCCCAGTACTTC,CASSLYRVRAQYF
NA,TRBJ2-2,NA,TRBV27,TGTGCCAGCAGTTCAGGGGCCGGGCTCACCGGGGAGCTGTTTTTT,CASSSGAGLTGELFF
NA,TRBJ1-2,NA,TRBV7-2,TGTGCCAGCAGCTTAGCCGCTGGTAACTATGGCTACACCTTC,CASSLAAGNYGYTF
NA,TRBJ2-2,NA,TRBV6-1,TGTGCCAGCAGTGAAGAAAGGGCCGGGGAGCTGTTTTTT,CASSEERAGELFF
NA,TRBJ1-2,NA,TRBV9,TGTGCCAGCAGCGAAAAACACTATGGCTACACCTTC,CASSEKHYGYTF
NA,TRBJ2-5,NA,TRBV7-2,TGTGCCAGCAGCGGCCAACTAGGAGCGAAGGGAGAGACCCAGTACTTC,CASSGQLGAKGETQYF
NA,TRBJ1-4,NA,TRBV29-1,TGCAGCGTTGGGGGGAGGGATGATGAAAAACTGTTTTTT,CSVGGRDDEKLFF
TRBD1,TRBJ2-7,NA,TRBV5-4,TGTGCCAGCAGCAGCCGACAGGGGATCTACGAGCAGTACTTC,CASSSRQGIYEQYF
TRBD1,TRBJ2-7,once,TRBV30,TGTGCCTGGAGTTGGGACAGGACCTACGAGCAGTACTTC,CAWSWDRTYEQYF
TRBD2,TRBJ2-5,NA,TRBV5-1,TGCGCCAGCAGCTCCTCTCCAGCGGGAGAAGAGACCCAGTACTTC,CASSSSPAGEETQYF
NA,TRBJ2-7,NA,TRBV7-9,TGTGCCAGCAGCTTAGGGACTGTCCCCTACGAGCAGTACTTC,CASSLGTVPYEQYF
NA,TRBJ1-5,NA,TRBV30,TGTGCCTGGAGTGTAAGACAGAATCAGCCCCAGCATTTT,CAWSVRQNQPQHF
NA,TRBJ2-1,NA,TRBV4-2,TGTGCCAGCAGCCAAGATTCGGAGCGGCAGGTGGGTGAGCAGTTCTTC,CASSQDSERQVGEQFF
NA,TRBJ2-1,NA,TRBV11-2,TGTGCCAGCAGCTTAGTGTACGGCGACGGTGAGCAGTTCTTC,CASSLVYGDGEQFF
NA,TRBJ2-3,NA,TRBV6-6,TGTGCCAGCAGCCCGGTGGGCCGGAGGGATACGCAGTATTTT,CASSPVGRRDTQYF
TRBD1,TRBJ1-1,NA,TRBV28,TGTGCCAGCAGTTTACGACAGGGGGGGTTAGGTGAAGCTTTCTTT,CASSLRQGGLGEAFF